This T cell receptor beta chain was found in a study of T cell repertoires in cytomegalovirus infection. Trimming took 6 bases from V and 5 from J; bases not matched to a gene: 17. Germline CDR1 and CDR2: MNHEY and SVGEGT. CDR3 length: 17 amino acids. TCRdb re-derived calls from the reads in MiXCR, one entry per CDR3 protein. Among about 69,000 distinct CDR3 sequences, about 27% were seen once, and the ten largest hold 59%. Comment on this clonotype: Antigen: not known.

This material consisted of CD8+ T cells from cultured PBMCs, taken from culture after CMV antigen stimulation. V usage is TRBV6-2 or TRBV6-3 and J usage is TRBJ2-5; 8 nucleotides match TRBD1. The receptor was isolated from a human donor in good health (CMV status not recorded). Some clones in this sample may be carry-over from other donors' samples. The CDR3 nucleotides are TGTGCCAGCAGCCCACTCCGGACAGGGACCTTCGGGGAGACCCAGTACTTC. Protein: CASSPLRTGTFGETQYF.